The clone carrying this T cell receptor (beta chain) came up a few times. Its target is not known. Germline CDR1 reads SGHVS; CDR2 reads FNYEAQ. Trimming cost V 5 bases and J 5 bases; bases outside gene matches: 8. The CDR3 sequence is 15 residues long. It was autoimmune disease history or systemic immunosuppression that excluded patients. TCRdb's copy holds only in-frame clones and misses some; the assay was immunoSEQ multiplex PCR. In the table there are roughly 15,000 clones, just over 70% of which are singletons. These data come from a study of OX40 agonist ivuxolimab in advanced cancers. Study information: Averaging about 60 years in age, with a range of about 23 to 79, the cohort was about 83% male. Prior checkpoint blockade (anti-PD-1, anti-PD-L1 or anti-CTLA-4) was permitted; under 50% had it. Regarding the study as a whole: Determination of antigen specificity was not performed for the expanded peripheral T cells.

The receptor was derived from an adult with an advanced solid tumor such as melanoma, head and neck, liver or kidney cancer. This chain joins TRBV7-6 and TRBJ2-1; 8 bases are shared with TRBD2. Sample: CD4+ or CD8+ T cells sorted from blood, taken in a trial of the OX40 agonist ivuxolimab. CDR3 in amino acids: CASSRGGQVDNEQFF. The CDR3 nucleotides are TGTGCCAGCAGCCGGGGGGGGCAGGTCGACAATGAGCAGTTCTTC.